This T cell receptor (beta chain) came from a study of blood T cell repertoires in COVID-19. Across the study: Acute and convalescent COVID-19 samples came from the United States, Italy and Spain.

Using immunoSEQ multiplex PCR, the repertoire was profiled, and TCRdb retains in-frame clones only, with some absent. This sample carries roughly 250,000 clones, more than 75% of them seen once, and the ten largest clones take 0.99%. The CDR3 is made up of 18 amino acids. The germline V gene encodes CDR1 LNHDA and CDR2 SQIVND (reference sequence). V lost 3 bases to trimming and J lost 4 bases; unmatched junction nucleotides: 16. The sequenced material came from peripheral blood. The chain recombines TRBV19 with TRBJ2-3; TRBD1 matches at 7 bases. This receptor was obtained from a woman in her 40s who had recovered from COVID-19. Here the CDR3 DNA reads TGTGCCAGTAGTATGGCCCGACCGGCAGGGGGTTCACCAGATACGCAGTATTTT. Amino acid sequence: CASSMARPAGGSPDTQYF.